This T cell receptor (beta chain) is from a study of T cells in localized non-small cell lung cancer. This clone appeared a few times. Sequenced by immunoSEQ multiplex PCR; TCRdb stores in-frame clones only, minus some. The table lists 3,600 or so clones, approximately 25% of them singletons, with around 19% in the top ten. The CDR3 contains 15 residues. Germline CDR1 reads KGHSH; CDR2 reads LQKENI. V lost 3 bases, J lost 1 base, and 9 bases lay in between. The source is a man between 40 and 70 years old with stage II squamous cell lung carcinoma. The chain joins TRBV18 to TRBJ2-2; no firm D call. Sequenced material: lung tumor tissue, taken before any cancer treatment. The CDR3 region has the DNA TGTGCCAGCTCACCGACGCAGAAGAACACCGGGGAGCTGTTTTTT. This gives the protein CASSPTQKNTGELFF.